The present T cell receptor (beta chain) was sequenced within a study of patients and donors after allogeneic stem cell transplantation (TCRdb year 2020). Regarding this clonotype: It has no known antigen specificity. Base qualities are not at hand, and no much larger clone is one base apart.

Libraries were made using RT-PCR. The data were produced on a NextSeq 550. Using fastp trimming at Q25 and MiXCR clonotype assembly, TCRdb reanalyzed the public sequencing data and kept in-frame beta chains. When rows share a CDR3 protein, they turn into one entry using the most common DNA and genes. Here the sample has more than 150,000 distinct CDR3 sequences; nearly 25% occur a single time. The ten most abundant clones make up roughly 27% of the sample. The TCR originated in a human donor who was either an allogeneic HSCT recipient or a stem cell or donor lymphocyte infusion donor (not recorded which). It is not recorded whose cells these are; they may come from a transplant donor. Source material: blood, either unsorted or a sorted T cell fraction (not recorded which).

The nucleotide sequence reads TGCGCCAGCAGCCAGGGACTAGCGGGAGGCTCCCAAGAGCAGTTCTTC. This is translated as CASSQGLAGGSQEQFF. The sequence links TRBV4-3 to TRBJ2-1; a stretch of 15 junction bases matches TRBD2. V is pruned by 3 bases and J by 10 bases, leaving 7 bases of the junction without a gene match. The CDR3 goes from the cysteine to the phenylalanine over 16 residues. Only the CDR3 DNA is retained, 48 bases long and in frame from the first base. CDR1 and CDR2 are read off the germline V gene as LGHNA and YSLEER.